This entry describes one TCR beta chain. Antigen specificity is unknown. TCRdb ran MiXCR on the reads and lists one entry per CDR3 protein. Counted here are some 300,000 distinct CDR3 sequences, around a sixth occurring once; the ten biggest clones make up more than 10%. The sample comes from a study of T cell repertoires in cytomegalovirus infection. About the study: Signatures in public TCR beta sequences pointed to both CMV infection and matching HLA type. Notes on the study in general: HLA-C-restricted CMV-specific TCR beta clonotypes were dominant in the ex vivo response. Summed frequency of shared TCR beta families picked out CMV carriers who also had the relevant HLA.

V was pared by 7 bases and J by 8 bases, with 15 bases between. The CDR3 spans 14 residues. In germline, CDR1 is SNHLY, CDR2 FYNNEI. The specimen sequenced was PBMCs. The rearrangement links TRBV2 to TRBJ1-6, with D possibly being TRBD1 (5 bases). The origin of this receptor is a human donor in good health (CMV status not recorded). Some clones in this sample may be carry-over from other donors' samples. The DNA of the CDR3 is TGTGCCAGCACGGTCGGGACCCAGTATTCACCCCTCCACTTT. Translating gives CASTVGTQYSPLHF.